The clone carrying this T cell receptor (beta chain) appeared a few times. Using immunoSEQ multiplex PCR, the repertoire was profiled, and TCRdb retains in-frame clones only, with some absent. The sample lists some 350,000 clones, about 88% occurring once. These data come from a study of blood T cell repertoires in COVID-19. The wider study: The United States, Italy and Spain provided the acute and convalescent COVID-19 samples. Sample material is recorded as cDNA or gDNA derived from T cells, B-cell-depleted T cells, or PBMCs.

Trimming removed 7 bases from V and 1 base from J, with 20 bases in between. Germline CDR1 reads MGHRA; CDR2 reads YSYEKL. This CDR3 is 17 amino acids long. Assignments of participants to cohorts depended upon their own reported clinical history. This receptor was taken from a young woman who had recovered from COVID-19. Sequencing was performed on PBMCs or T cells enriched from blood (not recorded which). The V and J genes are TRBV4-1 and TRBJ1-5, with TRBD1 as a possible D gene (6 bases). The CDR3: CASTPSYGGASNQPQHF. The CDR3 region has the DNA TGCGCCAGCACCCCTTCATACGGGGGGGCGAGCAATCAGCCCCAGCATTTT.